This T cell receptor (beta chain) emerged from a study of OX40 agonist ivuxolimab in advanced cancers. Study outcomes and limitations: Expanded peripheral T cells had an undetermined antigen specificity.

Germline V lookup: CDR1 MDHEN, CDR2 SYDVKM. V was cut by 3 bases and J by 0 bases, with 3 bases left in between. The CDR3 loop spans 13 amino acids. Profiled with immunoSEQ multiplex PCR; TCRdb holds only in-frame clones, not every one. The sample records approximately 130,000 clones, about 93% being singletons. This clone was detected only once. What it recognizes is unknown. Sequenced material: CD4+ or CD8+ T cells sorted from blood, taken in a trial of the OX40 agonist ivuxolimab. The TCR sequence derives from an adult with an advanced solid tumor such as melanoma, head and neck, liver or kidney cancer. V usage is TRBV28 and J usage is TRBJ1-5; D is ambiguous. CDR3 residues: CASSLDSNQPQHF. The CDR3 region has the DNA TGTGCCAGCAGTTTGGATAGCAATCAGCCCCAGCATTTT.